This TCR beta chain was identified during a study of blood T cell repertoires in COVID-19. The CDR3 is 15 amino acids. The V gene's germline CDR1 is KGHDR and CDR2 SFDVKD. Assay: immunoSEQ multiplex PCR; the TCRdb copy retains only in-frame clones and omits some. This sample carries about 150,000 clones, about 90% of them seen once, and the ten largest clones take about 0.55%. Points on this clone: The junction departs from the called germline gene at one end, perhaps through a read error.

The source material was peripheral blood. The clonotype originates from a man aged 50 to 59 with acute or convalescent COVID-19. The chain has TRBV24-1 and TRBJ2-3; 9 nucleotides align to TRBD2. The CDR3 DNA is TGTGCCACCAGTGATCCCGGGACTAGCAAAGATACGCAGTATTTT. This encodes CATSDPGTSKDTQYF.